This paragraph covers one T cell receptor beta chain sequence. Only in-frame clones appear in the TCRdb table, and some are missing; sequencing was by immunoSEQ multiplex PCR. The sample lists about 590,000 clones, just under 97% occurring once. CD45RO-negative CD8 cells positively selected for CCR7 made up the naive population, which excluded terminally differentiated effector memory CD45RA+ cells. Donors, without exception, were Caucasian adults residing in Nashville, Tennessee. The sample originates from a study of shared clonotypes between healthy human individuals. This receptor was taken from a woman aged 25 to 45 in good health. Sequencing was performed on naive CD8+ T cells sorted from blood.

In nucleotides, the CDR3 is TGTGCCAGTAAATGGTTAGAGGGTGTAGACACTGAAGCTTTCTTT. Translation gives CASKWLEGVDTEAFF. This chain links TRBV19 with TRBJ1-1; D is undetermined. The CDR3 runs 15 residues. The germline gives CDR1 LNHDA, CDR2 SQIVND (reference sequence). V lost 7 bases to trimming and J lost 3 bases, with 18 bases between them.